A selection of T cell receptor beta chains follows, all from one sample in a study of metastatic and nonmetastatic thyroid tumors. With MiXCR, TCRdb called clones anew from the PCR reads. The data show some 19,000 clones, around 15% seen once. Sample: blood. The receptors shown here come from a female donor with papillary thyroid cancer or a benign thyroid nodule (not recorded which). Some clones in this sample may be carry-over from other donors' samples. The CDR3 runs from the conserved cysteine through the conserved F or W. The order of the fields is CDR3 protein, CDR3 DNA, clone size, D gene, V gene, J gene. The D gene is left open where the match is weak. Clone size is given for some rows only: seen once, a few or many times, or a class if the clone is expanded.

CDR3aa: CAISEPGTSGRNEQFF; CDR3nt: TGTGCCATCAGTGAGCCGGGGACTAGCGGGAGAAATGAGCAGTTCTTC; abundance: many; d_gene: TRBD2; v_gene: TRBV10-3; j_gene: TRBJ2-1
CDR3aa: CSARDSSGRSDEQYF; CDR3nt: TGCAGTGCTAGGGACTCGAGCGGGAGGAGCGACGAGCAGTACTTC; abundance: NA; d_gene: TRBD2; v_gene: TRBV20-1; j_gene: TRBJ2-7
CDR3aa: CASSFGSAYEQYF; CDR3nt: TGCGCCAGCAGCTTCGGGTCGGCCTACGAGCAGTACTTC; abundance: medium-sized; d_gene: NA; v_gene: TRBV5-1; j_gene: TRBJ2-7
CDR3aa: CASSPGQGEVTDTQYF; CDR3nt: TGCGCCAGCAGCCCAGGACAGGGGGAGGTCACAGATACGCAGTATTTT; abundance: many; d_gene: TRBD1; v_gene: TRBV5-1; j_gene: TRBJ2-3
CDR3aa: CASSGGGGPQETQYF; CDR3nt: TGTGCCAGCAGCGGGGGAGGGGGTCCACAAGAGACCCAGTACTTC; abundance: NA; d_gene: NA; v_gene: TRBV7-2; j_gene: TRBJ2-5
CDR3aa: CASSLTSGENYEQYF; CDR3nt: TGTGCCAGCAGCTTAACGTCCGGGGAGAACTACGAGCAGTACTTC; abundance: NA; d_gene: NA; v_gene: TRBV11-2; j_gene: TRBJ2-7
CDR3aa: CASSQEGGFSYNEQFF; CDR3nt: TGTGCCAGCAGCCAAGAGGGAGGTTTTTCCTACAATGAGCAGTTCTTC; abundance: NA; d_gene: NA; v_gene: TRBV3-1; j_gene: TRBJ2-1
CDR3aa: CASTDSENIQYF; CDR3nt: TGTGCCAGCACCGACAGCGAAAACATTCAGTACTTC; abundance: many; d_gene: NA; v_gene: TRBV6-1; j_gene: TRBJ2-4
CDR3aa: CASSLFENTEAFF; CDR3nt: TGTGCCAGCAGCTTGTTTGAGAACACTGAAGCTTTCTTT; abundance: NA; d_gene: NA; v_gene: TRBV7-2; j_gene: TRBJ1-1
CDR3aa: CASNTRQGGNQPQHF; CDR3nt: TGTGCCAGCAATACGAGGCAGGGAGGCAATCAGCCCCAGCATTTT; abundance: many; d_gene: NA; v_gene: TRBV28; j_gene: TRBJ1-5
CDR3aa: CASRRSGDRYEQYF; CDR3nt: TGTGCCAGCAGGCGTAGCGGGGACCGTTACGAGCAGTACTTC; abundance: many; d_gene: TRBD2; v_gene: TRBV5-8; j_gene: TRBJ2-7
CDR3aa: CSAVDLAGRNTGELFF; CDR3nt: TGCAGTGCTGTTGACCTAGCGGGAAGAAACACCGGGGAGCTGTTTTTT; abundance: many; d_gene: TRBD2; v_gene: TRBV20-1; j_gene: TRBJ2-2
CDR3aa: CASSQRQGAGNEQFF; CDR3nt: TGTGCCAGCAGCCAAAGACAGGGGGCTGGGAATGAGCAGTTCTTC; abundance: many; d_gene: TRBD1; v_gene: TRBV4-2; j_gene: TRBJ2-1
CDR3aa: CASSLTSGEQYF; CDR3nt: TGTGCCAGCAGCCTGACTAGCGGGGAGCAGTACTTC; abundance: many; d_gene: TRBD2; v_gene: TRBV7-8; j_gene: TRBJ2-7
CDR3aa: CASSQEGRRNEKLFF; CDR3nt: TGTGCCAGCAGCCAAGAGGGTAGACGAAACGAAAAACTGTTTTTT; abundance: medium-sized; d_gene: NA; v_gene: TRBV4-2; j_gene: TRBJ1-4
CDR3aa: CASSPPGSEWETQYF; CDR3nt: TGTGCCAGCTCACCACCGGGGTCCGAGTGGGAGACCCAGTACTTC; abundance: many; d_gene: NA; v_gene: TRBV18; j_gene: TRBJ2-5
CDR3aa: CSVEVTGPIGYTF; CDR3nt: TGCAGCGTTGAGGTTACAGGGCCCATAGGCTACACCTTC; abundance: NA; d_gene: NA; v_gene: TRBV29-1; j_gene: TRBJ1-2
CDR3aa: CASGSSATQYF; CDR3nt: TGTGCCAGCGGATCCTCGGCTACGCAGTATTTT; abundance: many; d_gene: NA; v_gene: TRBV28; j_gene: TRBJ2-3
CDR3aa: CASRINEQFF; CDR3nt: TGCGCCAGCAGGATCAATGAGCAGTTCTTC; abundance: many; d_gene: NA; v_gene: TRBV4-1; j_gene: TRBJ2-1
CDR3aa: CAWGPAGVNSPLHF; CDR3nt: TGTGCCTGGGGGCCGGCTGGGGTTAATTCACCCCTCCACTTT; abundance: many; d_gene: NA; v_gene: TRBV30; j_gene: TRBJ1-6
CDR3aa: CASSLSLAGQETQYF; CDR3nt: TGCGCCAGCAGCTTGTCGTTAGCGGGGCAAGAGACCCAGTACTTC; abundance: many; d_gene: TRBD2; v_gene: TRBV5-1; j_gene: TRBJ2-5
CDR3aa: CASSRTGTSGSNEQFF; CDR3nt: TGTGCCAGCAGCAGAACCGGGACTAGCGGGAGCAATGAGCAGTTCTTC; abundance: many; d_gene: TRBD2; v_gene: TRBV7-2; j_gene: TRBJ2-1
CDR3aa: CASSSRGFTAFF; CDR3nt: TGTGCCAGCAGTTCCCGAGGGTTTACAGCTTTCTTT; abundance: medium-sized; d_gene: NA; v_gene: TRBV28; j_gene: TRBJ1-1
CDR3aa: CASRLVRASDEQFF; CDR3nt: TGCGCCAGCAGGTTGGTAAGGGCCTCAGATGAGCAGTTCTTC; abundance: many; d_gene: NA; v_gene: TRBV5-1; j_gene: TRBJ2-1
CDR3aa: CASSFRTGVGYGYTF; CDR3nt: TGCGCCAGCAGCTTTAGGACAGGGGTGGGCTATGGCTACACCTTC; abundance: many; d_gene: TRBD1; v_gene: TRBV5-1; j_gene: TRBJ1-2
CDR3aa: CASSPMDSASSYNEQFF; CDR3nt: TGTGCCAGCAGCCCTATGGATAGCGCGAGCTCCTACAATGAGCAGTTCTTC; abundance: many; d_gene: NA; v_gene: TRBV6-4; j_gene: TRBJ2-1
CDR3aa: CASSFRDQGKETQYF; CDR3nt: TGTGCCAGCAGTTTTCGGGACCAGGGGAAAGAGACCCAGTACTTC; abundance: many; d_gene: NA; v_gene: TRBV28; j_gene: TRBJ2-5